This TCR beta chain was recorded in a study of monozygotic twins with inflammatory bowel disease. Study results and limitations: Subtypes among T cells remained indistinguishable. IBD patients share fewer clonotypes with other people than healthy twins do, especially with disease activity.

With respect to this clonotype: What it binds is unknown.

The CDR3 covers 12 residues. Blood was drawn at roughly 2.6 ml per donor. TCRdb re-called the 5' RACE reads; one entry per CDR3 protein, DNA not given. This sample's table has tens of thousands of distinct CDR3 sequences. The chain carries TRBV12-3 or TRBV12-4 and TRBJ2-3. This sequence was found in a human donor with ulcerative colitis or Crohn's disease, or a healthy co-twin of an affected twin (not recorded which). Sample: blood. CDR3 residues: CASSKSTDTQYF.